These 10 T cell receptor beta chains were sequenced from one sample in a study of graft-versus-host responses after intestinal transplantation. Using immunoSEQ multiplex PCR, the repertoire was profiled, and TCRdb retains in-frame clones only, with some absent. The sample carries tens of thousands of clones, just over 90% recorded once. No antigen is known for these receptors. The material was unstimulated CD8+ T cells sorted from spleen or lymph node cells, obtained before intestinal transplant. The receptors were sampled from a human donor who received an intestinal transplant.

The chain couples TRBV7-9 to TRBJ1-2; 8 positions match TRBD1. This CDR3 region has 13 residues. Germline CDR1 SEHNR, CDR2 FQNEAQ (reference sequence). V gave up 7 bases and J gave up 1 base; unmatched junction bases: 2. CDR3 nucleotide sequence: TGTGCCAGCACCGGACAGGGTAACTATGGCTACACCTTC. Protein sequence: CASTGQGNYGYTF.

This clone was observed a single time. The rearrangement uses TRBV10-3 and TRBJ1-2; unclear D gene. The length of the CDR3 is 16 residues. Germline CDR1 and CDR2: ENHRY and SYGVKD. V lost 2 bases and J lost 2, with 15 bases in between. The chain's CDR3 is CAISETSQKRNYGYTF. In DNA, the CDR3 is TGTGCCATCAGTGAGACAAGTCAGAAGAGGAACTATGGCTACACCTTC.

This rearrangement joins TRBV6-6 to TRBJ1-5; a possible D gene is TRBD1 (6 bases). Per the germline V gene, CDR1 is MNHNY and CDR2 is SVGAGI (reference sequence). V was cut by 6 bases and J by 5 bases, with 17 bases left in between. CDR3 length: 15 amino acids. Written as DNA, the CDR3 is TGTGCCAGCAGCCTTGTCGGGGGGGGCTATCAGCCCCAGCATTTT. Protein: CASSLVGGGYQPQHF.

The chain is built from TRBV4-1 and TRBJ1-1; unclear D gene. Germline CDR1 MGHRA, CDR2 YSYEKL. V lost 0 bases, J lost 1 base, and 9 bases lay in between. The CDR3 covers 15 residues. The CDR3 nucleotides are TGCGCCAGCAGCCAAGATTTCTCAGGGAACACTGAAGCTTTCTTT. This encodes CASSQDFSGNTEAFF.

This CDR3 reads CASSSGTGMNTEAFF. CDR3 DNA sequence: TGTGCCAGCAGCTCGGGGACAGGGATGAACACTGAAGCTTTCTTT. The chain has TRBV13 and TRBJ1-1; 9 bases map to TRBD1. J was trimmed by 0 bases and V by 4 bases; bases with no gene match: 3. CDR3 size: 15 residues. The germline CDR1 and CDR2 sequences are PRHDT and FYEKMQ (reference sequence).

The chain recombines TRBV6-6 with TRBJ2-7; 10 bases are shared with TRBD2. CDR1 and CDR2 from the germline V gene are MNHNY and SVGAGI (reference sequence). J was trimmed by 7 bases and V by 4 bases; bases with no gene match: 10. The CDR3 is 15 amino acids. CDR3 nucleotides: TGTGCCAGCAGTTCAGGGGAGCGGGGGGGAGGTGAGCAGTACTTC. Its translation is CASSSGERGGGEQYF.

The chain combines TRBV2 with TRBJ2-3; D ambiguous. Trimming shortened V by 1 base and J by 0 bases, and 8 bases separated the two germline ends. The CDR3 has 15 residues. The germline V gene encodes CDR1 SNHLY and CDR2 FYNNEI. The CDR3 DNA follows: TGTGCCAGCAGTGAAGGGCAGGCTAGCACAGATACGCAGTATTTT. Residues: CASSEGQASTDTQYF.

This CDR3 reads CSAGWDRYTEAFF. The CDR3 DNA reads as TGCAGCGCTGGGTGGGACAGATACACTGAAGCTTTCTTT. V gene TRBV29-1 combines with J gene TRBJ1-1, with TRBD1 identical over 7 bases. Germline V gives CDR1 SQVTM, CDR2 ANQGSEA. There are 13 residues in the CDR3. J was trimmed by 3 bases and V by 7 bases; bases with no gene match: 8.

The gene calls are TRBV11-2 and TRBJ1-1, with 8 bases identical to TRBD1. There are 15 residues in the CDR3. After removal of 5 bases from V and 4 bases from J, the junction contained 9 bases not matched to a gene. Per the germline V gene, CDR1 is SGHAT and CDR2 is FQNNGV. The CDR3 here is CASSAAQGGGTEAFF. For the CDR3, the DNA is TGTGCCAGCAGCGCGGCACAGGGGGGTGGCACTGAAGCTTTCTTT.

This chain joins TRBV7-6 and TRBJ1-1; D gene unclear. V was pared by 4 bases and J by 0 bases, with 9 bases between. Per germline, CDR1 SGHVS and CDR2 FNYEAQ. This CDR3 region has 14 residues. In DNA form, the CDR3 reads TGTGCCAGCAGCTCCCTTGTCCTGAACACTGAAGCTTTCTTT. This sequence encodes CASSSLVLNTEAFF.